This T cell receptor beta chain came from a study of blood T cell repertoires in COVID-19. Study-level background: In each case, the material was cDNA or gDNA derived from T cells, B-cell-depleted T cells, or PBMCs.

Per the original methods: Amplification of reference gene primers was used by the study to estimate nucleated cell counts. Method: immunoSEQ multiplex PCR; TCRdb's copy keeps in-frame clones and lacks some. Clone size and V and J calls were adopted from that table, with D and trimming inferred from the DNA. The sample consists of around 85,000 clones, 90% of them appearing once. CDR1 and CDR2 (germline): DFQATT, SNEGSKA (reference sequence). This CDR3 has 16 residues. V was cut by 3 bases and J by 0 bases, with 15 bases left in between. The source is a woman older than 75 with active or convalescent COVID-19. Input material: peripheral blood. This sequence joins TRBV20-1 and TRBJ2-1; TRBD1 is a possible D gene (6 bases). Written as DNA, the CDR3 is TGCAGTGCTAGTGGGGACACCGCCTTCTCCTACAATGAGCAGTTCTTC. Amino acid sequence: CSASGDTAFSYNEQFF.